The 29 T cell receptor beta chains below all came from one sample that was sequenced in a study of shared clonotypes between healthy human individuals. Sequencing used immunoSEQ multiplex PCR; TCRdb keeps in-frame clones, though not all of them. Here the sample spans around 530,000 clones, roughly 79% being singletons. Sequencing was performed on PBMCs. The receptors originated from a woman in her forties in good health. Some clones in this sample may be carry-over from other donors' samples.

This clone was counted at least ten times. V gene TRBV27 combines with J gene TRBJ2-1; 7 nucleotides match TRBD1. The CDR3 length is 15 residues. After removal of 5 bases from V and 6 bases from J, the junction contained 10 bases not matched to a gene. Germline V gene lookup returns CDR1 MNHEY and CDR2 SMNVEV (reference sequence). CDR3 sequence reads: CASSTTPDRVNEQFF. For the CDR3, the DNA is TGTGCCAGCAGTACCACCCCCGACAGGGTCAATGAGCAGTTCTTC.

This clone has just a few counts. The chain combines TRBV5-4 with TRBJ1-2; D is possibly TRBD1 (5 bases). The CDR3 is made up of 15 amino acids. In germline, CDR1 is SGHNT, CDR2 YYREEE (reference sequence). The V gene lost 3 bases and the J gene lost 0 bases, with 12 bases spanning the gap. CDR3 sequence reads: CASSSPTGSNYGYTF. CDR3 coding DNA: TGTGCCAGCAGCTCCCCCACAGGATCTAACTATGGCTACACCTTC.

The V and J genes are TRBV10-3 and TRBJ2-5, with 9 bases aligning to TRBD1. CDR3 length: 16 residues. Germline-derived CDR1 and CDR2 are ENHRY and SYGVKD. The trim removed 4 bases at V and 5 bases at J, leaving 11 bases unmatched. CDR3 amino acids: CAISGDTGGLGETQYF. Here the CDR3 DNA reads TGTGCCATCAGTGGGGATACAGGGGGCTTAGGGGAGACCCAGTACTTC.

The chain links TRBV7-2 to TRBJ1-2; D is undetermined. Germline loops: CDR1 SGHTA, CDR2 FQGNSA. This CDR3 is 16 amino acids long. Trimming removed 1 base from V and 7 bases from J, with 19 bases in between. The CDR3 DNA reads as TGTGCCAGCAGCTTAGGTACCCGGGCTGAAGTTCTTGGCTACACCTTC. Translation gives CASSLGTRAEVLGYTF.

The chain links TRBV2 to TRBJ2-1; 7 bases fit TRBD2. V shed 6 bases, J shed 3 bases, and the junction held 8 bases outside the gene matches. The CDR3 is made up of 15 amino acids. From germline, CDR1 is SNHLY and CDR2 FYNNEI. The CDR3 DNA follows: TGTGCCAGCAGAATGGGCAGCGGGGACTACAATGAGCAGTTCTTC. It is translated as CASRMGSGDYNEQFF.

The genes are TRBV7-9 and TRBJ2-7; D is unresolved. Germline V lookup: CDR1 SEHNR, CDR2 FQNEAQ (reference sequence). The V end lost 1 base, the J end lost 5 bases, and 15 bases lay between the germline ends. The CDR3 extends over 15 amino acids. For the CDR3, the DNA is TGTGCCAGCAGCTTAGAACTATCCTATCCGGACGAGCAGTACTTC. It yields the protein CASSLELSYPDEQYF. Using reference TRBV7-9 and TRBJ2-7 for the parts outside the CDR3, the full variable domain is DTGVSQNPRHKITKRGQNVTFRCDPISEHNRLYWYRQTLGQGPEFLTYFQNEAQLEKSRLLSDRFSAERPKGSFSTLEIQRTEQGDSAMYLCASSLELSYPDEQYFGPGTRLTVT.

Only a few counts were recorded for this clone. V is TRBV19 and J is TRBJ1-5; D may be TRBD1 (5 bases). V was clipped by 3 bases and J by 4 bases, with 16 bases between them. The CDR3 contains 16 residues. Germline loops: CDR1 LNHDA, CDR2 SQIVND (reference sequence). The CDR3 DNA reads TGTGCCAGTAGTATTGGGTTACGATGGGGGAATCAGCCCCAGCATTTT. This gives the protein CASSIGLRWGNQPQHF.

A word on this clone: This may stem from a read error, because a much larger clone lies one nucleotide away. Other DNA sequences of this sample code for an identical CDR3. The chain has TRBV5-1 and TRBJ2-7; D unresolved. The CDR3 is made up of 13 amino acids. Germline V lookup: CDR1 SGHRS, CDR2 YFSETQ. The CDR3 bases are TGCGCCAGTAGCTTGGCCGGCTCCTACGAGCAGTACTTC. It encodes CASSLAGSYEQYF.

CDR3 region: CASSVEDTQYF. As DNA, the CDR3 is TGTGCCAGCAGCGTAGAAGATACGCAGTATTTT. The chain couples TRBV9 to TRBJ2-3; D is uncertain. The CDR3 is 11 residues long. Trimming left V 0 bases short and J 5 bases short, with 1 base between. Germline values: CDR1 SGDLS, CDR2 YYNGEE.

V usage is TRBV7-3 and J usage is TRBJ1-2; D may be TRBD1 (6 bases). The V end was cut by 5 bases, the J end by 5 bases, with 18 bases between. This CDR3 is 15 amino acids long. CDR1 and CDR2 (germline): SGHTA, FQGTGA. Here the CDR3 reads CASSPRGASEYGYTF. CDR3 coding DNA: TGTGCCAGCAGCCCCCGGGGGGCCTCGGAGTATGGCTACACCTTC.

The chain has TRBV2 and TRBJ1-5; D might be TRBD1 (5 bases). CDR1 and CDR2 from the germline V gene are SNHLY and FYNNEI. The CDR3 is made up of 14 amino acids. V was pared by 4 bases and J by 2 bases, with 9 bases between. This chain's CDR3 is CASSGLGGNQPQHF. The CDR3 DNA follows: TGTGCCAGCAGTGGACTAGGGGGCAATCAGCCCCAGCATTTT.

The rearrangement links TRBV7-9 to TRBJ1-1; D remains unclear. Germline V gives CDR1 SEHNR, CDR2 FQNEAQ (reference sequence). The CDR3 loop spans 15 amino acids. The germline V and J ends were trimmed by 5 bases and 0 bases, with 13 bases remaining between them. The chain's CDR3 is CASSPLAGMNTEAFF. CDR3 sequence (DNA): TGTGCCAGCAGCCCTCTGGCCGGGATGAACACTGAAGCTTTCTTT.

This clone was detected once. The chain uses TRBV7-9 and TRBJ2-1, with TRBD2 matching 8 bases. There are 17 residues in the CDR3. V lost 6 bases, J lost 4 bases, and 14 bases stayed unmatched. Per germline, CDR1 SEHNR and CDR2 FQNEAQ (reference sequence). The DNA for the CDR3 is TGTGCCAGCAGTCGGACTAGCACCTTTTCCATATACAATGAGCAGTTCTTC. Its translation is CASSRTSTFSIYNEQFF.

The chain has TRBV6-5 and TRBJ2-1, with 8 bases matching TRBD2. The CDR3 covers 15 residues. The V and J ends lost 5 bases and 8 bases, in that order; junction bases with no gene match: 11. Per the germline V gene, CDR1 is MNHEY and CDR2 is SVGAGI. The CDR3 sequence: CASSTGVSGIDEQFF. CDR3 sequence (DNA): TGTGCCAGCAGTACCGGAGTTAGCGGGATTGATGAGCAGTTCTTC.

The chain is built from TRBV28 and TRBJ2-3, with 8 bases matching TRBD2. Looked up from germline, CDR1 is MDHEN and CDR2 is SYDVKM. Unmatched junction bases numbered 13, after V lost 10 bases and J lost 1 base. This CDR3 is built from 16 residues. CDR3: CATLGGGRMGTDTQYF. CDR3 bases: TGTGCCACCCTCGGGGGGGGGCGCATGGGCACAGATACGCAGTATTTT.

This clone has more than one count but fewer than ten. The chain joins TRBV7-6 to TRBJ2-5, with D unresolved. V gave up 4 bases and J gave up 4 bases, with 13 bases separating them. In germline, CDR1 is SGHVS, CDR2 FNYEAQ. The CDR3 sequence is 14 residues long. CDR3 sequence: CASSSRREAETQYF. The CDR3 nucleotides read TGTGCCAGCAGCTCCCGAAGAGAGGCAGAGACCCAGTACTTC.

The chain is built from TRBV5-8 and TRBJ2-4, with D tentatively TRBD2 (5 bases). CDR3 size: 17 residues. V lost 0 bases and J 0 bases, leaving 13 bases between the germline ends. CDR1 is SGHTS and CDR2 is YDEGEE in the germline V gene. The chain's CDR3 is CASSLVLDLLAKNIQYF. DNA for the CDR3: TGTGCCAGCAGCTTGGTACTAGATCTCCTAGCCAAAAACATTCAGTACTTC.

The V and J genes are TRBV5-6 and TRBJ2-1; 10 positions match TRBD1. Trimming took 4 bases from V and 7 from J; bases not matched to a gene: 8. In germline, CDR1 is SGHDT, CDR2 YYEEEE. CDR3 length: 15 residues. The CDR3 sequence is CASSLGGTGENEQFF. The CDR3, as DNA: TGTGCCAGCAGCCTGGGCGGGACAGGGGAGAATGAGCAGTTCTTC.

The V call is TRBV7-8, the J call TRBJ1-2; TRBD1 agrees at 9 bases. This CDR3 is built from 15 residues. Germline-derived CDR1 and CDR2 are SGHVS and FQNEAQ. The V and J ends lost 4 bases and 3 bases, in that order; junction bases with no gene match: 6. The CDR3 sequence: CASSSYRGLYYGYTF. The CDR3 DNA sequence: TGTGCCAGCAGCTCGTACAGGGGGCTGTACTATGGCTACACCTTC.

V gene TRBV11-2 combines with J gene TRBJ2-7; 9 bases line up with TRBD1. The CDR3 loop spans 15 amino acids. The germline gives CDR1 SGHAT, CDR2 FQNNGV. Losses at the gene ends were 5 bases for V and 2 bases for J; bases not matched to a gene: 7. Here the CDR3 DNA reads TGTGCCAGCAGCGGACCGGGACAGGGTACCTACGAGCAGTACTTC. Protein sequence: CASSGPGQGTYEQYF.

The chain uses TRBV30 and TRBJ2-2; 10 bases align to TRBD2. This CDR3 contains 14 residues. J lost 1 base, V lost 5 bases, and 1 base had no gene match. The germline gives CDR1 GTSNPN, CDR2 SVGIG (reference sequence). The CDR3 DNA is TGTGCCTGGTGGACTAGCGGGAACACCGGGGAGCTGTTTTTT. This gives the protein CAWWTSGNTGELFF. Full variable domain (missing parts from reference TRBV30 and TRBJ2-2): SQTIHQWPATLVQPVGSPLSLECTVEGTSNPNLYWYRQAAGRGLQLLFYSVGIGQISSEVPQNLSASRPQDRQFILSSKKLLLSDSGFYLCAWWTSGNTGELFFGEGSRLTVL.

The V and J genes are TRBV7-9 and TRBJ2-5; 10 bases are a match to TRBD2. The CDR3 is made up of 15 amino acids. V shed 1 base, J shed 5 bases, and the junction held 4 bases outside the gene matches. CDR1 SEHNR and CDR2 FQNEAQ come from the germline V gene (reference sequence). CDR3 sequence (DNA): TGTGCCAGCAGCTTAGACCTAGCGGGAGTGGAGACCCAGTACTTC. Its protein is CASSLDLAGVETQYF.

The chain is built from TRBV10-3 and TRBJ1-5; 9 positions match TRBD1. Germline CDR1 and CDR2: ENHRY and SYGVKD. This CDR3 contains 17 residues. Losses at the gene ends were 2 bases for V and 7 bases for J; bases not matched to a gene: 12. CDR3 DNA sequence: TGTGCCATCAGTGAGAGGCTTTTGGACAGGGGAGGGCAGCCCCAGCATTTT. This translates into CAISERLLDRGGQPQHF.

The rearrangement uses TRBV11-2 and TRBJ1-2, with TRBD1 matching over 8 bases. Germline values: CDR1 SGHAT, CDR2 FQNNGV. J was trimmed by 10 bases and V by 5 bases; bases with no gene match: 12. This CDR3 comprises 14 residues. Written as DNA, the CDR3 is TGTGCCAGCAGCGGGCTAAGGCAGGGGGCGTTCTACACCTTC. Protein: CASSGLRQGAFYTF.

This clone was recorded a few times. The V gene is TRBV28, the J gene TRBJ2-5; 9 bases match TRBD2. CDR1 and CDR2 (germline): MDHEN, SYDVKM. Trimming took 8 bases from V and 7 from J; bases not matched to a gene: 17. The CDR3 has 16 amino acids. The CDR3 spells CASCGSSGSQLGTQYF. The CDR3, as DNA: TGTGCCAGCTGCGGGAGTAGCGGGAGTCAGTTGGGGACCCAGTACTTC.

V gene TRBV30 combines with J gene TRBJ2-1; TRBD1 agrees at 7 bases. Germline V gene sequence: CDR1 GTSNPN, CDR2 SVGIG (reference sequence). This CDR3 has 13 amino acids. The CDR3 nucleotides read TGTGCGACGGAAGGGGGCGCTTACAATGAGCAGTTCTTC. Translation: CATEGGAYNEQFF.

This CDR3 is CASRPGLNTGELFF. In DNA form, the CDR3 reads TGCGCCAGCAGACCCGGACTTAACACCGGGGAGCTGTTTTTT. The chain is built from TRBV5-1 and TRBJ2-2; D may be TRBD2 (5 bases). The CDR3 covers 14 residues. Trimming pared 5 bases from V and 2 bases from J, leaving 10 bases between. CDR1 and CDR2 (germline): SGHRS, YFSETQ.

V usage is TRBV11-2 and J usage is TRBJ2-7; D is perhaps TRBD1 or TRBD2 (5 bases each). This CDR3 region has 13 residues. Germline CDR1 is SGHAT and CDR2 is FQNNGV. V shed 3 bases and J shed 2 bases, with 8 bases lying between them. CDR3 region: CASSFGTAYEQYF. The CDR3 DNA follows: TGTGCCAGCAGCTTCGGGACGGCCTACGAGCAGTACTTC.

J is TRBJ2-1 and V is TRBV18; 7 bases line up with TRBD2. The CDR3 sequence is 16 residues long. Trimming cost V 2 bases and J 4 bases; bases outside gene matches: 8. The germline V gene encodes CDR1 KGHSH and CDR2 LQKENI. The CDR3 DNA reads as TGTGCCAGCTCACCAGGTCTAGCGGAGGGGTACAATGAGCAGTTCTTC. This encodes CASSPGLAEGYNEQFF.